Below, 20 T cell receptor beta chains from the same sample are listed, as sequenced in a study of OX40 agonist ivuxolimab in advanced cancers. This table comes from immunoSEQ multiplex PCR, and its TCRdb copy is limited to in-frame clones, with some not included. Found here are some 64,000 clones, roughly 90% of them singletons; the top ten hold approximately 18%. Sequences were derived from CD4+ or CD8+ T cells sorted from blood, sampled in a trial of the OX40 agonist ivuxolimab. The receptors were gathered from an adult with an advanced solid tumor such as melanoma, head and neck, liver or kidney cancer.

The chain uses TRBV14 and TRBJ2-2; D remains unclear. CDR1 and CDR2 (germline): SGHDN, FVKESK. V was trimmed by 6 bases and J by 5 bases, leaving 16 bases between them. This CDR3 spans 15 amino acids. The CDR3 reads CASSPFPSPTGELFF. The CDR3 DNA reads as TGTGCCAGCAGTCCCTTCCCGAGTCCTACCGGGGAGCTGTTTTTT. The variable domain in full, completed from reference TRBV14 and TRBJ2-2, reads EAGVTQFPSHSVIEKGQTVTLRCDPISGHDNLYWYRRVMGKEIKFLLHFVKESKQDESGMPNNRFLAERTGGTYSTLKVQPAELEDSGVYFCASSPFPSPTGELFFGEGSRLTVL.

J is TRBJ1-2 and V is TRBV29-1; TRBD1 agrees at 8 bases. The CDR3 loop spans 13 amino acids. J lost 4 bases, V lost 6 bases, and 7 bases had no gene match. The germline gives CDR1 SQVTM, CDR2 ANQGSEA. Here the CDR3 reads CSVPDRGPYGYTF. CDR3 nucleotides: TGCAGCGTCCCCGACAGGGGACCCTATGGCTACACCTTC.

This sequence joins TRBV5-6 and TRBJ1-4, with unresolved D. This CDR3 has 13 residues. Germline V lookup: CDR1 SGHDT, CDR2 YYEEEE. V dropped 0 bases and J dropped 11 bases, with 11 bases sitting between them. As DNA, the CDR3 is TGTGCCAGCAGCTTGGCCTTGGTGCAGAAACTGTTTTTT. Protein product: CASSLALVQKLFF. Full variable domain (missing parts from reference TRBV5-6 and TRBJ1-4): DAGVTQSPTHLIKTRGQQVTLRCSPKSGHDTVSWYQQALGQGPQFIFQYYEEEERQRGNFPDRFSGHQFPNYSSELNVNALLLGDSALYLCASSLALVQKLFFGSGTQLSVL.

The chain carries TRBV10-1 and TRBJ2-7, with D perhaps matching TRBD1 (6 bases). CDR1 and CDR2 (germline): WNHNN, SYGVQD (reference sequence). V gave up 11 bases and J gave up 3 bases, with 23 bases separating them. The CDR3 consists of 15 residues. The CDR3 loop reads CAGDLQSRGYYEQYF. In nucleotides, the CDR3 is TGCGCCGGCGACCTACAGTCGAGGGGGTACTACGAGCAGTACTTC.

V gene TRBV19 combines with J gene TRBJ1-3; D remains unclear. This CDR3 region has 14 residues. Germline CDR1 reads LNHDA; CDR2 reads SQIVND (reference sequence). V gave up 3 bases and J gave up 0 bases, with 6 bases separating them. The CDR3 reads CASSILSSGNTIYF. In DNA, the CDR3 is TGTGCCAGTAGTATTCTGAGCTCTGGAAACACCATATATTTT.

This clone appeared once. V usage is TRBV28 and J usage is TRBJ1-3; 7 nucleotides match TRBD1. The CDR3 is 16 amino acids. Germline V gene data show CDR1 as MDHEN and CDR2 as SYDVKM. Trimming took 2 bases from V and 2 from J; bases not matched to a gene: 6. CDR3 sequence: CASSLVTGLTGNTIYF. The CDR3 coding sequence is TGTGCCAGCAGTTTAGTGACAGGGCTCACTGGAAACACCATATATTTT.

The chain links TRBV25-1 to TRBJ2-3; 7 nucleotides agree with TRBD2. Germline V gene sequence: CDR1 MGHDK, CDR2 SYGVNS. The CDR3 extends over 15 amino acids. J gave up 3 bases and V 6 bases, and 9 bases lay outside the gene matches. The CDR3 nucleotides are TGTGCCAGCAGGGAGGGAGGGAGTGGGACAGATACGCAGTATTTT. It is translated as CASREGGSGTDTQYF.

The rearrangement links TRBV6-5 to TRBJ1-1; D gene ambiguous. Trimming removed 8 bases at V and 1 base at J, with 11 bases between. CDR3 length: 13 residues. Germline CDR1 reads MNHEY; CDR2 reads SVGAGI. The CDR3 sequence: CASWAQANTEAFF. The CDR3 DNA reads TGTGCCAGCTGGGCCCAGGCGAACACTGAAGCTTTCTTT.

This chain uses TRBV7-9 with TRBJ1-1; the D is unclear. Germline CDR1 and CDR2: SEHNR and FQNEAQ (reference sequence). V was clipped by 5 bases and J by 6 bases, with 10 bases between them. The CDR3 has 12 amino acids. As DNA, the CDR3 is TGTGCCAGCAGCCCCGACCGGCCTGAAGCTTTCTTT. Protein product: CASSPDRPEAFF.

The chain uses TRBV7-8 and TRBJ2-1, with TRBD1 matching over 7 bases. The CDR3 covers 15 residues. Germline assignment: CDR1 SGHVS and CDR2 FQNEAQ. With V trimmed by 4 bases and J by 0 bases, 3 bases remained unmatched. The CDR3 DNA reads as TGTGCCAGCAGCTCACAGGGGAGCTCCTACAATGAGCAGTTCTTC. Its translation: CASSSQGSSYNEQFF.

DNA of the CDR3: TGTGCCAGCAGCCCGGACCCCCAAGAGACCCAGTACTTC. Translated: CASSPDPQETQYF. This chain uses TRBV7-9 with TRBJ2-5, with unresolved D. CDR3 size: 13 residues. Trimming removed 5 bases at V and 1 base at J, with 8 bases between. Germline-derived CDR1 and CDR2 are SEHNR and FQNEAQ (reference sequence).

The chain joins TRBV9 to TRBJ1-2; a possible D gene is TRBD1 (6 bases). Trimming removed 4 bases at V and 3 bases at J, with 22 bases between. Germline loops: CDR1 SGDLS, CDR2 YYNGEE. The CDR3 length is 17 residues. CDR3 sequence (DNA): TGTGCCAGCAGCCCTGGGGTGGGGACACCGCCTTACTATGGCTACACCTTC. Protein: CASSPGVGTPPYYGYTF.

This sequence joins TRBV7-8 and TRBJ2-5, with D unresolved. The V gene's germline CDR1 is SGHVS and CDR2 FQNEAQ. This CDR3 is 14 amino acids long. Trimming left V 1 base short and J 4 bases short, with 10 bases between. In nucleotides, the CDR3 is TGTGCCAGCAGCTTAGGATCCGGGTCAGAGACCCAGTACTTC. Amino acids: CASSLGSGSETQYF.

Note on this clone: The junction departs from germline at one end; a sequencing error may be responsible. The V call is TRBV7-7, the J call TRBJ2-5; no clear D. The CDR3 has 13 residues. The germline V gene has CDR1 SSHAT and CDR2 FNYEAQ (reference sequence). The CDR3 reads CASSLAVDETQYF. The CDR3 region has the DNA TGTGCTAGCAGCTTAGCAGTGGATGAGACCCAGTACTTC. The full variable domain, in which reference TRBV7-7 and TRBJ2-5 provide the parts outside the CDR3, is GAGVSQSPRYKVTKRGQDVTLRCDPISSHATLYWYQQALGQGPEFLTYFNYEAQPDKSGLPSDRFSAERPEGSISTLTIQRTEQRDSAMYRCASSLAVDETQYFGPGTRLLVL.

This chain joins TRBV7-9 and TRBJ2-7, with D unresolved. Germline CDR1 reads SEHNR; CDR2 reads FQNEAQ (reference sequence). The V end lost 1 base, the J end lost 0 bases, and 7 bases lay between the germline ends. CDR3 length equals 14 residues. The CDR3 DNA reads as TGTGCCAGCAGCTTAGAATCTAGCTCCTACGAGCAGTACTTC. It yields the protein CASSLESSSYEQYF.

The chain recombines TRBV6-1 with TRBJ2-1; 8 bases match TRBD2. V shed 0 bases and J 6 bases; nucleotides not matched to a gene: 1. Germline-derived CDR1 and CDR2 are MNHNS and SASEGT. This CDR3 is built from 14 residues. Here the CDR3 reads CASSEAGTSNEQFF. In DNA form, the CDR3 reads TGTGCCAGCAGTGAAGCAGGGACTAGCAATGAGCAGTTCTTC.

V usage is TRBV10-3 and J usage is TRBJ2-3, with D possibly TRBD2 on 5 matching bases. Germline loops: CDR1 ENHRY, CDR2 SYGVKD. CDR3 length equals 14 residues. The V end lost 0 bases, the J end lost 2 bases, and 6 bases lay between the germline ends. The CDR3 loop reads CAISESDYTDTQYF. The CDR3 DNA reads TGTGCCATCAGTGAGTCCGACTACACAGATACGCAGTATTTT.

The chain employs TRBV11-2 and TRBJ2-5, with TRBD2 matching over 7 bases. J lost 4 bases, V lost 3 bases, and 14 bases had no gene match. Germline V gives CDR1 SGHAT, CDR2 FQNNGV. The CDR3 loop spans 17 amino acids. The CDR3 reads CASSFYRISERGETQYF. CDR3 nucleotides: TGTGCCAGCAGCTTCTACCGAATCTCAGAGCGGGGAGAGACCCAGTACTTC.

V is TRBV6-6 and J is TRBJ2-3, with unresolved D. The CDR3 covers 13 residues. Trimming pared 2 bases from V and 6 bases from J, leaving 9 bases between. Germline CDR1 is MNHNY and CDR2 is SVGAGI (reference sequence). The CDR3 sequence is CASSYPMEDTQYF. The CDR3 DNA reads as TGTGCCAGCAGTTACCCGATGGAGGATACGCAGTATTTT.

This clone was detected ten times or more. This sequence joins TRBV5-4 and TRBJ1-1, with a weak D call TRBD1 (6 bases). Germline loops: CDR1 SGHNT, CDR2 YYREEE (reference sequence). The CDR3 is made up of 14 amino acids. Between the trimmed V and J ends, which lost 0 bases and 4 bases, there was a span of 10 bases. The CDR3 spells CASSLGGPLTEAFF. The DNA for the CDR3 is TGTGCCAGCAGCTTGGGGGGGCCCCTCACTGAAGCTTTCTTT.